What follows are 17 T cell receptor beta chains derived from one specimen sequenced in a study of T cell responses to AZD1222 COVID-19 vaccine. The assay was immunoSEQ multiplex PCR, and TCRdb's table has in-frame clones only and misses some. The table lists 150,000 or so clones, over 80% of them singletons, with approximately 3.8% in the top ten. The material sequenced was peripheral blood, taken 28 days after the second AZD1222 dose. These receptors came from an adult who received the AZD1222 COVID-19 vaccine.

V usage is TRBV3-1 (or the pseudogene TRBV3-2) and J usage is TRBJ2-6; D ambiguous. V was trimmed by 0 bases and J by 1 base, leaving 7 bases between them. CDR1 is LGHDT and CDR2 is YNNKEL in the germline V gene (reference sequence). The CDR3 sequence is 16 residues long. CDR3 sequence reads: CASSQDRGSGANVLTF. Here the CDR3 DNA reads TGTGCCAGCAGCCAAGATAGAGGTTCTGGGGCCAACGTCCTGACTTTC.

The V call is TRBV4-1, the J call TRBJ2-7; 8 positions agree with TRBD1. This CDR3 is built from 16 residues. Germline V lookup: CDR1 MGHRA, CDR2 YSYEKL. Germline trimming cut 4 bases from V and 0 bases from J; bases unmatched to any gene: 8. The DNA of the CDR3 is TGCGCCAGCAGCCGAGGATCAGGGGGCTTCTCCTACGAGCAGTACTTC. Amino acid sequence: CASSRGSGGFSYEQYF.

This rearrangement joins TRBV3-1 (or the pseudogene TRBV3-2) to TRBJ2-7; D uncertain. CDR3 length: 15 amino acids. V lost 5 bases and J lost 3, with 17 bases in between. Germline V lookup: CDR1 LGHDT, CDR2 YNNKEL (reference sequence). In nucleotides, the CDR3 is TGTGCCAGCAGCAGTACGATATCTAGTTTCTACGAGCAGTACTTC. It is translated as CASSSTISSFYEQYF.

This clone was observed a handful of times. The chain links TRBV3-1 (or the pseudogene TRBV3-2) to TRBJ2-7; 8 bases match TRBD2. V was clipped by 8 bases and J by 3 bases; unmatched bases: 6. The CDR3 consists of 13 residues. Per the germline V gene, CDR1 is LGHDT and CDR2 is YNNKEL (reference sequence). The CDR3 here is CASEPGGRYEQYF. CDR3 nucleotide sequence: TGTGCCAGCGAGCCGGGGGGGCGCTACGAGCAGTACTTC.

The J gene is TRBJ1-1, the V gene TRBV29-1, with D hard to call. V lost 4 bases, J lost 5 bases, and 14 bases lay in between. This CDR3 comprises 13 residues. Germline V gene lookup returns CDR1 SQVTM and CDR2 ANQGSEA. The CDR3 region has the DNA TGCAGCGTTGGGAAGGATGTGGGGACTGAAGCTTTCTTT. Translation gives CSVGKDVGTEAFF.

CDR3 sequence reads: CASSTWDREGAEAFF. CDR3 sequence (DNA): TGTGCCAGCAGCACCTGGGACAGGGAAGGGGCTGAAGCTTTCTTT. V usage is TRBV7-9 and J usage is TRBJ1-1; 9 nucleotides line up with TRBD1. Germline lookup yields CDR1 SEHNR and CDR2 FQNEAQ (reference sequence). The trim removed 5 bases at V and 6 bases at J, leaving 10 bases unmatched. The CDR3 sequence is 15 residues long.

This clone has only one observation. This chain uses TRBV19 with TRBJ1-1, with D tentatively TRBD1 (6 bases). The CDR3 is 12 residues long. V was pared by 9 bases and J by 10 bases, with 18 bases between. Per the germline V gene, CDR1 is LNHDA and CDR2 is SQIVND (reference sequence). CDR3 amino acids: CASMDRSRRAFF. Written as DNA, the CDR3 is TGTGCCAGCATGGACAGATCTCGGCGAGCTTTCTTT.

The genes are TRBV20-1 and TRBJ2-3; D ambiguous. This CDR3 region has 11 residues. V lost 7 bases and J 3 bases, leaving 8 bases between the germline ends. CDR1 and CDR2 (germline): DFQATT, SNEGSKA (reference sequence). The CDR3: CSVAQTDTQYF. In DNA, the CDR3 is TGCAGTGTAGCACAGACAGATACGCAGTATTTT.

This clone was picked up one time. The V gene is TRBV18, the J gene TRBJ2-1; D may be TRBD1 or TRBD2 (5 bases each). V lost 2 bases, J lost 8 bases, and 22 bases lay in between. CDR1 and CDR2 (germline): KGHSH, LQKENI. The CDR3 consists of 17 residues. As DNA, the CDR3 is TGTGCCAGCTCACCATATTCGGGCTCGTCATGGGGGTATGAGCAGTTCTTC. As protein: CASSPYSGSSWGYEQFF. The full variable domain, in which reference TRBV18 and TRBJ2-1 provide the parts outside the CDR3, is NAGVMQNPRHLVRRRGQEARLRCSPMKGHSHVYWYRQLPEEGLKFMVYLQKENIIDESGMPKERFSAEFPKEGPSILRIQQVVRGDSAAYFCASSPYSGSSWGYEQFFGPGTRLTVL.

The chain employs TRBV7-9 and TRBJ1-5, with D tentatively TRBD1 (5 bases). Germline assignment: CDR1 SEHNR and CDR2 FQNEAQ (reference sequence). CDR3 size: 14 residues. V was cut by 8 bases and J by 0 bases, with 11 bases left in between. The CDR3 reads CASGGGNSNQPQHF. CDR3 sequence (DNA): TGTGCCAGCGGGGGGGGTAATAGCAATCAGCCCCAGCATTTT.

The chain uses TRBV6-1 and TRBJ2-4; the match to TRBD2 covers 8 bases. V lost 8 bases to trimming and J lost 9 bases; unmatched junction nucleotides: 6. Germline V lookup: CDR1 MNHNS, CDR2 SASEGT. The CDR3 has 12 residues. The CDR3 region is CASSLAGSIQYF. The CDR3 region has the DNA TGTGCCAGCTCTCTAGCGGGCAGCATTCAGTACTTC.

The chain couples TRBV7-9 to TRBJ2-3; D may be TRBD2 (5 bases). CDR1 and CDR2 (germline): SEHNR, FQNEAQ (reference sequence). The CDR3 is 19 amino acids. Trimming removed 5 bases at V and 7 bases at J, with 31 bases between. In DNA, the CDR3 is TGTGCCAGCAGCCCCCGCATTAGGACTCTAGCAGGCGGCCCGAATACGCAGTATTTT. This codes for CASSPRIRTLAGGPNTQYF.

The chain joins TRBV27 to TRBJ2-1, with D tentatively TRBD1 (6 bases). The CDR3 consists of 16 residues. Germline values: CDR1 MNHEY, CDR2 SMNVEV (reference sequence). The germline V and J ends were trimmed by 5 bases and 4 bases, with 18 bases remaining between them. The CDR3 DNA reads TGTGCCAGCAGTCCCAAGTTAGGGGGATCGTACAATGAGCAGTTCTTC. It specifies CASSPKLGGSYNEQFF.

The V call is TRBV6-5, the J call TRBJ1-4; D is unclear. The CDR3 length is 12 residues. The V end was cut by 5 bases, the J end by 1 base, with 2 bases between. Germline-derived CDR1 and CDR2 are MNHEY and SVGAGI. This CDR3 is CASSKTNEKLFF. CDR3 nucleotides: TGTGCCAGCAGTAAAACTAATGAAAAACTGTTTTTT.

The chain has TRBV5-4 and TRBJ2-6, with unresolved D. CDR1 and CDR2 (germline): SGHNT, YYREEE (reference sequence). V lost 5 bases and J lost 0, with 3 bases in between. CDR3 length: 13 amino acids. For the CDR3, the DNA is TGTGCCAGCAGAAGCTCTGGGGCCAACGTCCTGACTTTC. Encoded protein: CASRSSGANVLTF.

The CDR3 spells CASSTWTRRGAGEQYF. The CDR3 DNA is TGTGCCAGTAGTACCTGGACTCGGCGAGGGGCTGGCGAGCAGTACTTC. The chain has TRBV19 and TRBJ2-7; the D gene could be TRBD1 or TRBD2 (5 bases each). The V end lost 4 bases, the J end lost 6 bases, and 22 bases lay between the germline ends. The CDR3 has 16 residues. CDR1 and CDR2 from the germline V gene are LNHDA and SQIVND (reference sequence).

CDR3 sequence (DNA): TGTGCCAGCAGCCAAGTCGGGACTCTCACAGATACGCAGTATTTT. This sequence encodes CASSQVGTLTDTQYF. This rearrangement joins TRBV14 to TRBJ2-3; tentative D call: TRBD2 (6 bases). The CDR3 is made up of 15 amino acids. Trimming stripped 1 base from V and 2 bases from J, with 10 bases between. CDR1 and CDR2 (germline): SGHDN, FVKESK.